The rows below give T cell receptor beta chains drawn from one sample of a study of beta chain features in type 1 diabetes. The method was immunoSEQ multiplex PCR; TCRdb's version includes in-frame clones alone and lacks a portion of them. The data show about 700,000 clones, with 13% seen just once and about 0.02% held by the top ten. The specimen was naive CD4+ T cells from blood. These receptors were collected from a man aged 18 to 29 with type 1 diabetes. Both conserved end residues are part of each CDR3. Rows may omit the clone size; those that give it use once, few, many or a size class.

cdr3_aa: CTSTEEEGPGETQYF
v_call: TRBV1
clone_size: -

cdr3_aa: CASSYRGPVAKNIQYF
v_call: TRBV6-6
clone_size: -

cdr3_aa: CASSEQGRALPYEQYF
v_call: TRBV2
clone_size: once

cdr3_aa: CASSDLGQYNEQFF
v_call: TRBV6-1
clone_size: -

cdr3_aa: CASIAQGDRAYEQYF
v_call: TRBV28
clone_size: few

cdr3_aa: CASSQDLHGLQNIQYF
v_call: TRBV4-2
clone_size: few

cdr3_aa: CASSPLGGGGTDTQYF
v_call: TRBV4-2
clone_size: few

cdr3_aa: CASRREQGANSPLHF
v_call: TRBV2
clone_size: few

cdr3_aa: CASSLSGQGDNEQFF
v_call: TRBV19
clone_size: -

cdr3_aa: CASSLTASGTDTQYF
v_call: TRBV27
clone_size: few

cdr3_aa: CASSPSVVPGQGADGYTF
v_call: TRBV5-1
clone_size: few

cdr3_aa: CASSFWQGTPEAFF
v_call: TRBV28
clone_size: once

cdr3_aa: CASSFSTGGLDEQYF
v_call: TRBV9
clone_size: few

cdr3_aa: CASTPEVGTEAFF
v_call: TRBV2
clone_size: -

cdr3_aa: CASSEGRQYQETQYF
v_call: TRBV2
clone_size: few

cdr3_aa: CACPRDSTSYNSPLHF
v_call: TRBV30
clone_size: few

cdr3_aa: CASSYPGQGFYGYTF
v_call: TRBV5-4
clone_size: -

cdr3_aa: CASSQDPVSSYNEQFF
v_call: TRBV4-2
clone_size: -

cdr3_aa: CASSLGGYSGTEAFF
v_call: TRBV5-1
clone_size: few

cdr3_aa: CASSSTLRGTEAFF
v_call: TRBV7-6
clone_size: few

cdr3_aa: CASSRASGANVLTF
v_call: TRBV27
clone_size: few

cdr3_aa: CAAAETGTYSPLHF
v_call: TRBV10-3
clone_size: few

cdr3_aa: CSVDRPSGQETQYF
v_call: TRBV29-1
clone_size: few

cdr3_aa: CASREERTGELFF
v_call: TRBV2
clone_size: -

cdr3_aa: CASSVATAYGYTF
v_call: TRBV2
clone_size: -

cdr3_aa: CASSRGETQYF
v_call: TRBV5-6
clone_size: few

cdr3_aa: CASSLRQGLTGELFF
v_call: TRBV7-9
clone_size: few

cdr3_aa: CASTSRLDTVFF
v_call: TRBV19
clone_size: -

cdr3_aa: CASSQALSAASNQPQHF
v_call: TRBV4-1
clone_size: -

cdr3_aa: CATASGSTDTQYF
v_call: TRBV19
clone_size: -

cdr3_aa: CASSRTGNTEAFF
v_call: TRBV6-6
clone_size: -

cdr3_aa: CATSSRTGSSGYTF
v_call: TRBV15
clone_size: -

cdr3_aa: CASSLRGRETQYF
v_call: TRBV7-6
clone_size: -

cdr3_aa: CSVDDGAGANVLTF
v_call: TRBV29-1
clone_size: few

cdr3_aa: CASSLQGSYGYTF
v_call: TRBV7-2
clone_size: few

cdr3_aa: CASRRNRGPWNSPLHF
v_call: TRBV7-8
clone_size: -

cdr3_aa: CASSPPGSGNTIYF
v_call: TRBV18
clone_size: -

cdr3_aa: CASSLGGNTGELFF
v_call: TRBV5-1
clone_size: -

cdr3_aa: CASTIDGNTEAFF
v_call: TRBV6-6
clone_size: few

cdr3_aa: CASETTGQDIQYF
v_call: TRBV19
clone_size: few

cdr3_aa: CASSFTLESNQGAEAFF
v_call: TRBV5-1
clone_size: few

cdr3_aa: CASSKRTDNSPLHF
v_call: TRBV6-5
clone_size: -

cdr3_aa: CAISVDRSNTEAFF
v_call: TRBV10-3
clone_size: -

cdr3_aa: CASSIGGQKPSLFF
v_call: TRBV28
clone_size: few

cdr3_aa: CASSDEGVKAEAFF
v_call: TRBV25-1
clone_size: few

cdr3_aa: CASSLGGTSYNEQFF
v_call: TRBV5-1
clone_size: -

cdr3_aa: CASSSPLGGHEQYF
v_call: TRBV28
clone_size: -

cdr3_aa: CAWSADTDTQYF
v_call: TRBV30
clone_size: -

cdr3_aa: CASSAGHPEQETQYF
v_call: TRBV5-4
clone_size: few

cdr3_aa: CASSYTTSGGADTQYF
v_call: TRBV6-5
clone_size: -

cdr3_aa: CASKGASLPYEQYF
v_call: TRBV28
clone_size: -

cdr3_aa: CAISESRRGLQETQYF
v_call: TRBV10-3
clone_size: few

cdr3_aa: CASNPADRRAFF
v_call: TRBV6-5
clone_size: few

cdr3_aa: CASSPGPARGRTDTQYF
v_call: TRBV18
clone_size: -

cdr3_aa: CASSPSVGPEAFF
v_call: TRBV28
clone_size: -

cdr3_aa: CASRSPWRGLSYNEQFF
v_call: TRBV27
clone_size: few

cdr3_aa: CASSPRTSGVETQYF
v_call: TRBV5-1
clone_size: -

cdr3_aa: CASSRVWANTEAFF
v_call: TRBV6-5
clone_size: -

cdr3_aa: CASSRQGDGYEQYF
v_call: TRBV5-1
clone_size: -